The T cell receptor beta chain described here comes from a study of T cell repertoires in cytomegalovirus infection (dated by TCRdb to the late 2010s). About the investigation overall: The HLA type of each donor mattered for the analysis, because public TCR beta signatures pointed to carriage of CMV infection along with the matching HLA type.

From the cysteine up to the phenylalanine, the CDR3 has a length of 15 residues. The CDR3 DNA has 45 bases and is translated from base 1. V was cut back by 2 bases and J by 0 bases, leaving a gap of 8 bases between them. According to the germline V gene (reference sequence), CDR1 reads SEHNR and CDR2 reads FQNEAQ. The investigation overall reported the following: In both this cohort and an independent cohort of several hundred donors, the cumulative frequency of public TCR beta family members distinguished carriers of CMV infection plus the relevant HLA type. The ex vivo response was dominated by HLA-C-restricted CMV-specific TCR beta clonotypes, which also provided the single most frequent clonotype in two of eight donors.

For sequencing, an Illumina HiSeq 1500 was employed. Clones were called with MiXCR by TCRdb after fastp trimmed the public reads at Q25, and only in-frame beta chains were retained. Rows are unified per CDR3 protein, each entry keeping the most common DNA and genes. The sample table records almost 550,000 distinct CDR3 sequences; about 15% of these occur just once. The ten largest make up roughly a quarter of the sample. Comments on this clonotype: Its antigen target is currently unknown. No much larger clone exists at a distance of one base, and base qualities are not known.

The chain is encoded by TRBV7-9 joined to TRBJ1-3, with the identity of the D gene unclear. Sequenced: CD8+ T cells from PBMCs. This sequence originates from a human donor in good health (CMV status not recorded). Some clones in this sample may be carry-over from other donors' samples. The nucleotides read TGTGCCAGCAGCTTACCAGCCTACTCTGGAAACACCATATATTTT. Its protein product is CASSLPAYSGNTIYF.